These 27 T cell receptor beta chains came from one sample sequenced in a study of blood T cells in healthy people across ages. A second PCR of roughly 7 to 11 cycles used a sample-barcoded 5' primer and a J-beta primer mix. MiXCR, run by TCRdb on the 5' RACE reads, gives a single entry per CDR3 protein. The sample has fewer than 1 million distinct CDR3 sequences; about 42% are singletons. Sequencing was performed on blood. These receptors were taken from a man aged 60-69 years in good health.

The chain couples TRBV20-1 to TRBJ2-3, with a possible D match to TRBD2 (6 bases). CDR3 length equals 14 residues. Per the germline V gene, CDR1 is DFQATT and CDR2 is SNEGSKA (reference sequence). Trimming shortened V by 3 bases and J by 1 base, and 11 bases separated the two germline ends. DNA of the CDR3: TGCAGTGCTAGGGAGTCTAGCGGCACAGATACGCAGTATTTT. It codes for CSARESSGTDTQYF.

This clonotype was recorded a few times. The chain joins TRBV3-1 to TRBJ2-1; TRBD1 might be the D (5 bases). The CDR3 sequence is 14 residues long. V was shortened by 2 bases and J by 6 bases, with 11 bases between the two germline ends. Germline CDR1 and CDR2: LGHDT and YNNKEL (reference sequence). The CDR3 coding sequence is TGTGCCAGCAGCCAAAGGGGTAACGGCAATGAGCAGTTCTTC. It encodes CASSQRGNGNEQFF.

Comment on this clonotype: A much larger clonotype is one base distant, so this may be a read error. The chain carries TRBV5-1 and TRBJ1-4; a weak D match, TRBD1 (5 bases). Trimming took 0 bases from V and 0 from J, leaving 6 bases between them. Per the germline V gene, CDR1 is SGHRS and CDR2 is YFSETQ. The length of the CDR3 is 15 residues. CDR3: CASSLDRPTNEKLFF. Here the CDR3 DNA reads TGCGCCAGCAGCTTGGACAGGCCAACTAATGAAAAACTGTTTTTT.

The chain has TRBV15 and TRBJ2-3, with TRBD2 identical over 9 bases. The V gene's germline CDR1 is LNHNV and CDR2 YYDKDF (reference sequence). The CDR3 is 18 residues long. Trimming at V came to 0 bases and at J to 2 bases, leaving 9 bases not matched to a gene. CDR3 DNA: TGTGCCACCAGCAGAGATCTCGCGGGGGGGTTGGTCACAGATACGCAGTATTTT. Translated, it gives CATSRDLAGGLVTDTQYF.

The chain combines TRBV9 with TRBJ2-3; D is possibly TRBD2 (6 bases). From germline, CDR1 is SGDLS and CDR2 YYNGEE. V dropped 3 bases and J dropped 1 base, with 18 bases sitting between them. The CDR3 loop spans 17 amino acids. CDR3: CASSALTSGGGTDTQYF. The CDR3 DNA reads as TGTGCCAGCAGCGCCCTGACAAGCGGCGGGGGCACAGATACGCAGTATTTT.

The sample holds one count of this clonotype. DNA of the CDR3: TGTGCCTGGAGTTTGGGGGCTATCTATGGCTACACCTTC. It translates to CAWSLGAIYGYTF. This chain connects TRBV30 to TRBJ1-2, with D perhaps TRBD1 (6 bases). The germline gives CDR1 GTSNPN, CDR2 SVGIG (reference sequence). With 2 bases removed from V and 4 bases from J, the gap between germline ends came to 11 bases. The CDR3 loop spans 13 amino acids.

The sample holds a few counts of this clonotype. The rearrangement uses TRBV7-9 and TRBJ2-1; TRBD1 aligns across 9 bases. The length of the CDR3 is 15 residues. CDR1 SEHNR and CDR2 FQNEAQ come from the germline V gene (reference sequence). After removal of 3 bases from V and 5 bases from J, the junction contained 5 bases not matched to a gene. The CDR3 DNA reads TGTGCCAGCAGCTTCGACAGGGGGGCAGACAATGAGCAGTTCTTC. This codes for CASSFDRGADNEQFF.

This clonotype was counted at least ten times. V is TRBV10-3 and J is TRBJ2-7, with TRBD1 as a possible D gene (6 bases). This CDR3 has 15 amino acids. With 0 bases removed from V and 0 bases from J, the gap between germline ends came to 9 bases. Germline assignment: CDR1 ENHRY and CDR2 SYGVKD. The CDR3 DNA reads TGTGCCATCAGTGAGTCAGGACAGTACTCCTACGAGCAGTACTTC. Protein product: CAISESGQYSYEQYF.

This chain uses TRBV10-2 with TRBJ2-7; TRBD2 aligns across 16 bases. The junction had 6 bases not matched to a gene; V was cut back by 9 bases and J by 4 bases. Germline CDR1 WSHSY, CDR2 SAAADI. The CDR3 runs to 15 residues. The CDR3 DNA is TGCGCCAGTGCGGGACTAGCGGGGGGGCTGTACGAGCAGTACTTC. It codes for CASAGLAGGLYEQYF.

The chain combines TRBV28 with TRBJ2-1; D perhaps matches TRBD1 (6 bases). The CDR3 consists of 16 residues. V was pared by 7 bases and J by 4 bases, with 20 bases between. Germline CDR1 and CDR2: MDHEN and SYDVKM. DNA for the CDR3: TGTGCCAGCACCCAGACGACAGGTTTGCGATACAATGAGCAGTTCTTC. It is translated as CASTQTTGLRYNEQFF.

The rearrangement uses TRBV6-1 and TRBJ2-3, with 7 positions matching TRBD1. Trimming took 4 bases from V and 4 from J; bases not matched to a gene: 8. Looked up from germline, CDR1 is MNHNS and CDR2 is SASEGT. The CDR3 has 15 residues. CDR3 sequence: CASSVSTGPPDTQYF. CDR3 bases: TGTGCCAGCAGTGTTTCGACAGGGCCTCCAGATACGCAGTATTTT.

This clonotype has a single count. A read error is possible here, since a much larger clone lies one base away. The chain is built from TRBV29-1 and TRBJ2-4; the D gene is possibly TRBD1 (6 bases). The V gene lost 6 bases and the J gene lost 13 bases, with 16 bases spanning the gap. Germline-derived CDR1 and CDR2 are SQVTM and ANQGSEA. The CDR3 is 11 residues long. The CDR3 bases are TGCAGCGTAAAACAGGGTTACGGGCAGTACTTC. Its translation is CSVKQGYGQYF.

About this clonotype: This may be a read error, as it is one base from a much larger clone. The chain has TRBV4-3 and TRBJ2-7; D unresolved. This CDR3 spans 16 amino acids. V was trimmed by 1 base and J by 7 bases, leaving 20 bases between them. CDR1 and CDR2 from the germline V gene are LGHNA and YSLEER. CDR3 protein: CASSQASTAAYNEQYF. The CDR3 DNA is TGCGCCAGCAGCCAAGCGTCGACGGCCGCCTACAATGAGCAGTACTTC.

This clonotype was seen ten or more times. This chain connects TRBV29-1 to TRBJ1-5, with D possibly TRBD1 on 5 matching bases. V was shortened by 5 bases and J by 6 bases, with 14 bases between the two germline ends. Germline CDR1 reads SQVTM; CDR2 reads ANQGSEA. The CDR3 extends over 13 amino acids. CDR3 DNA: TGCAGCGTTAATTCAGGGAATGGTCAGCCCCAGCATTTT. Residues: CSVNSGNGQPQHF. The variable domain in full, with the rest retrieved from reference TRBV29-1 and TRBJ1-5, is SAVISQKPSRDICQRGTSLTIQCQVDSQVTMMFWYRQQPGQSLTLIATANQGSEATYESGFVIDKFPISRPNLTFSTLTVSNMSPEDSSIYLCSVNSGNGQPQHFGDGTRLSIL.

The CDR3 loop reads CASSRRAFEGNTIYF. CDR3 DNA: TGTGCCAGTAGTCGCAGGGCTTTTGAAGGAAACACCATATATTTT. V and J are TRBV11-2 and TRBJ1-3; TRBD1 might be the D (5 bases). The ends were cut back, 9 bases at V and 4 bases at J, with 19 bases in the middle. Germline loops: CDR1 SGHAT, CDR2 FQNNGV. The CDR3 has 15 amino acids.

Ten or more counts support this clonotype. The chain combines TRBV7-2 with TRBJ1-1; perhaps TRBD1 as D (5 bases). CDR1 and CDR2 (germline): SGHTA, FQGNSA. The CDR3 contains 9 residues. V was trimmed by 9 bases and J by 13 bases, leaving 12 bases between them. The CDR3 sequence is CARREGVFF. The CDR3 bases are TGTGCCAGAAGAGAAGGGGTTTTCTTT.

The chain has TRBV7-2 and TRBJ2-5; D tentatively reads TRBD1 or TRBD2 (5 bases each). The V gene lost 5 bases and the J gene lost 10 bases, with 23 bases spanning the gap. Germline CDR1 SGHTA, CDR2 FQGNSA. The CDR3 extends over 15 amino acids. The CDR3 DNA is TGTGCCAGCAGCCCCCCGGGGCTAATAGGCCGAGACCAGTACTTC. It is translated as CASSPPGLIGRDQYF.

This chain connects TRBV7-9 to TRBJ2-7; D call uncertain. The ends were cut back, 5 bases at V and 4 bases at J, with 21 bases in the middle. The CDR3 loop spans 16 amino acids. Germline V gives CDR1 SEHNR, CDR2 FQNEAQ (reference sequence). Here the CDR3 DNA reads TGTGCCAGCAGCCCCACCACAGACGGGCCTAAGTACGAGCAGTACTTC. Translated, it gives CASSPTTDGPKYEQYF.

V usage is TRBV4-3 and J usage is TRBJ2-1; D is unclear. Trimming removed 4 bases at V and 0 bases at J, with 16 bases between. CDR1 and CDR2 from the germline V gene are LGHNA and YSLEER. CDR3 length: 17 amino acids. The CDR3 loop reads CASSPGLRQSSYNEQFF. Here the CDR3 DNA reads TGCGCCAGCAGCCCTGGGCTGCGGCAAAGCTCCTACAATGAGCAGTTCTTC.

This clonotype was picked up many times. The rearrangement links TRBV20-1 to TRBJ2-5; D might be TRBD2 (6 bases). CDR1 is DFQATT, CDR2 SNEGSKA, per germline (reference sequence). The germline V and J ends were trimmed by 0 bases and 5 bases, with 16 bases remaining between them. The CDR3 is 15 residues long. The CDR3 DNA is TGCAGTGCTAGAGACCCCGGGGCGGGGCGTGAGACCCAGTACTTC. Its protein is CSARDPGAGRETQYF.

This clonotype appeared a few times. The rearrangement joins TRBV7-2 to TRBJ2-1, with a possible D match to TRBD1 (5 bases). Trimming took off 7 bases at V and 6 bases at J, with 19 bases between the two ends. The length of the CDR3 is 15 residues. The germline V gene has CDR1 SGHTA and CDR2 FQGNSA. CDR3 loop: CASTFRGQVFNEQFF. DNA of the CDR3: TGTGCCAGCACCTTTAGGGGTCAGGTGTTCAATGAGCAGTTCTTC.

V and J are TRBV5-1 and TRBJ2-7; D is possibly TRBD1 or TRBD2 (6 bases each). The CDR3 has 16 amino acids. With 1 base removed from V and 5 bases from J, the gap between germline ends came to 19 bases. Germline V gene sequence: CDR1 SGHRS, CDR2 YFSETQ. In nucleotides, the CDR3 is TGCGCCAGCAGCTTGTTCTTATTGGGGGGCACCAACGAGCAGTACTTC. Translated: CASSLFLLGGTNEQYF.

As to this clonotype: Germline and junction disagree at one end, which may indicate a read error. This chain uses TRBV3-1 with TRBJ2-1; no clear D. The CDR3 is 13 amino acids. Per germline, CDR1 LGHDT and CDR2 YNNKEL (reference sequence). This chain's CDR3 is CAGSQDPYNEQFF. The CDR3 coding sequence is TGTGCCGGCAGCCAAGACCCGTACAATGAGCAGTTCTTC.

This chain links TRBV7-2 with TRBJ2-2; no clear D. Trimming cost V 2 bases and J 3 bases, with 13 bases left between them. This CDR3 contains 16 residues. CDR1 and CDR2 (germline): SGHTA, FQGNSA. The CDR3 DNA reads TGTGCCAGCAGCTTATCATACAGCCGTCACACCGGGGAGCTGTTTTTT. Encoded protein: CASSLSYSRHTGELFF.

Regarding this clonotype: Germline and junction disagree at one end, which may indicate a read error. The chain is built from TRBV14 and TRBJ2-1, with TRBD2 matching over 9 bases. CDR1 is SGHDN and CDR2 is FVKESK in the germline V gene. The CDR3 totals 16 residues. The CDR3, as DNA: TGTGCCAGCAGCCAGTTTCCGGGACTAGCTTCTAATGGGCAGTTCTTC. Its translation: CASSQFPGLASNGQFF.

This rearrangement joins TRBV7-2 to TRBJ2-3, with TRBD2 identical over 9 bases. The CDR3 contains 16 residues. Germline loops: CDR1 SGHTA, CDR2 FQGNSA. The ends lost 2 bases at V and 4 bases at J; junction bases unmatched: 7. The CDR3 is CASSLRRGGHADTQYF. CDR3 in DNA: TGTGCCAGCAGCTTAAGGCGGGGGGGTCACGCAGATACGCAGTATTTT. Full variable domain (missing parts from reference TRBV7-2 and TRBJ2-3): GAGVSQSPSNKVTEKGKDVELRCDPISGHTALYWYRQSLGQGLEFLIYFQGNSAPDKSGLPSDRFSAERTGGSVSTLTIQRTQQEDSAVYLCASSLRRGGHADTQYFGPGTRLTVL.

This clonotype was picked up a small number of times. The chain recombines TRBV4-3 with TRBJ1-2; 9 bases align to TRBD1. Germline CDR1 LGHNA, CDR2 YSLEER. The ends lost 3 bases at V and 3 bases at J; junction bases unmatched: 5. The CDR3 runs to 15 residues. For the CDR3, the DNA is TGCGCCAGCAGCCAGGCCGGGACAGGGCACTATGGCTACACCTTC. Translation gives CASSQAGTGHYGYTF.